These 14 T cell receptor beta chains originate from one sample sequenced in a study of T cell repertoires in cytomegalovirus infection. One entry per CDR3 protein, called by TCRdb with MiXCR from the reads. The sample lists around 230,000 distinct CDR3 sequences, roughly 6.5% occurring once. Sequencing was done on a sample of PBMCs. The receptors stem from a human donor in good health (CMV status not recorded). Some clones in this sample may be carry-over from other donors' samples.

This clonotype was counted at least ten times. The V and J genes are TRBV20-1 and TRBJ2-7; D gene uncertain. CDR3 length: 11 amino acids. Between the trimmed V and J ends, which lost 3 bases and 5 bases, there was a span of 8 bases. CDR1 is DFQATT and CDR2 is SNEGSKA in the germline V gene (reference sequence). The CDR3 region is CSARYYDEQYF. The CDR3 coding sequence is TGCAGTGCTAGGTACTACGACGAGCAGTACTTC.

This clonotype has ten or more counts. The V and J genes are TRBV7-2 and TRBJ1-3; D call uncertain. Germline CDR1 and CDR2: SGHTA and FQGNSA. The CDR3 has 13 amino acids. V was cut by 8 bases and J by 4 bases, with 12 bases left in between. The CDR3 region has the DNA TGTGCCAGCGGGCCCGTTCGGGGAAACACCATATATTTT. Protein product: CASGPVRGNTIYF.

This clonotype has at least ten counts. V and J are TRBV3-1 and TRBJ1-1; possible D gene TRBD1, 5 bases. This CDR3 contains 14 residues. Germline assignment: CDR1 LGHDT and CDR2 YNNKEL (reference sequence). V gave up 6 bases and J gave up 3 bases, with 14 bases separating them. CDR3 region: CASRARGYDTEAFF. In DNA, the CDR3 is TGTGCCAGCAGGGCCCGGGGCTACGACACTGAAGCTTTCTTT.

This clonotype was detected ten times or more. The genes are TRBV24-1 and TRBJ1-4; no firm D call. Germline CDR1 and CDR2: KGHDR and SFDVKD. The germline V and J ends were trimmed by 11 bases and 7 bases, with 16 bases remaining between them. This CDR3 is 13 amino acids long. The CDR3 DNA follows: TGTGCCATCCGGATCACCGCCCCTGAAAAACTGTTTTTT. Protein product: CAIRITAPEKLFF.

The chain combines TRBV29-1 with TRBJ2-3, with a weak D call TRBD2 (5 bases). The CDR3 consists of 16 residues. Per the germline V gene, CDR1 is SQVTM and CDR2 is ANQGSEA. V lost 3 bases and J lost 5, with 21 bases in between. The CDR3 here is CSVDPRLMGLGDTQYF. CDR3 bases: TGCAGCGTTGATCCCCGACTAATGGGCCTTGGAGATACGCAGTATTTT.

This clonotype came up many times. The chain carries TRBV27 and TRBJ1-6, with D perhaps matching TRBD1 (6 bases). CDR3 size: 14 residues. The germline CDR1 and CDR2 sequences are MNHEY and SMNVEV (reference sequence). The ends were cut back, 3 bases at V and 7 bases at J, with 10 bases in the middle. The CDR3 loop is CASSFGQTNSPLHF. In DNA form, the CDR3 reads TGTGCCAGCAGTTTCGGACAGACCAATTCACCCCTCCACTTT.

The table lists this clonotype with many counts. The CDR3 coding sequence is TGTGCCTCATCAAGGGGGGGGACTGGCGAGCAGTACTTC. This translates into CASSRGGTGEQYF. The V and J genes are TRBV6-5 and TRBJ2-7; D is possibly TRBD2 (7 bases). Germline assignment: CDR1 MNHEY and CDR2 SVGAGI. V lost 11 bases to trimming and J lost 6 bases, with 20 bases between them. The CDR3 loop spans 13 amino acids.

This clonotype came up many times. V usage is TRBV20-1 and J usage is TRBJ2-5; 8 positions match TRBD1. CDR3 size: 15 residues. The junction had 13 bases not matched to a gene; V was cut back by 5 bases and J by 5 bases. Germline CDR1 reads DFQATT; CDR2 reads SNEGSKA (reference sequence). CDR3 DNA sequence: TGCAGTGCTCCCTACCGCCAGGGGGCAGGGGAGACCCAGTACTTC. Translating it yields CSAPYRQGAGETQYF.

This clonotype was detected a few times. The chain is built from TRBV12-3 or TRBV12-4 and TRBJ2-7; no clear D. The CDR3 has 13 amino acids. V dropped 5 bases and J dropped 5 bases, with 13 bases sitting between them. CDR3 in amino acids: CASSPRRAHEQYF. The CDR3 bases are TGTGCCAGCAGTCCCCGCCGGGCGCACGAGCAGTACTTC.

The sample holds many counts of this clonotype. The rearrangement links TRBV11-3 to TRBJ2-3; 8 bases map to TRBD2. Per germline, CDR1 SGHNT and CDR2 YENEEA. The CDR3 contains 14 residues. V was clipped by 5 bases and J by 3 bases; unmatched bases: 4. The DNA of the CDR3 is TGTGCCAGCAGCCCGGGACTAGTAACAGATACGCAGTATTTT. It yields the protein CASSPGLVTDTQYF.

This clonotype has more than one count but fewer than ten. The rearrangement joins TRBV29-1 to TRBJ2-3; tentative D call: TRBD2 (6 bases). The CDR3 runs 14 residues. Germline-derived CDR1 and CDR2 are SQVTM and ANQGSEA. V was cut by 3 bases and J by 1 base, with 11 bases left in between. CDR3 nucleotide sequence: TGCAGCGTTGAGGCTAGCGCCCGCACAGATACGCAGTATTTT. Translation: CSVEASARTDTQYF.

This clonotype was seen ten or more times. The genes are TRBV7-2 and TRBJ1-2, with D tentatively TRBD1 (6 bases). The V end lost 5 bases, the J end lost 5 bases, and 24 bases lay between the germline ends. The CDR3 covers 17 residues. Germline lookup yields CDR1 SGHTA and CDR2 FQGNSA. The CDR3 protein is CASSQGRGTGVRYGYTF. In DNA form, the CDR3 reads TGTGCCAGCAGCCAGGGGAGGGGGACGGGGGTAAGATATGGCTACACCTTC.

This clonotype occurred a few times. V and J are TRBV20-1 and TRBJ2-3; TRBD2 aligns across 13 bases. V was pared by 3 bases and J by 2 bases, with 5 bases of the junction left unmatched. The CDR3 covers 16 residues. Germline assignment: CDR1 DFQATT and CDR2 SNEGSKA (reference sequence). CDR3 residues: CSARGTSGNSTDTQYF. The CDR3 DNA follows: TGCAGTGCTAGGGGGACTAGCGGGAACTCCACAGATACGCAGTATTTT.

This clonotype showed up just a few times. This rearrangement joins TRBV2 to TRBJ2-2, with D maybe TRBD2 (5 bases). Trimming pared 3 bases from V and 8 bases from J, leaving 13 bases between. The CDR3 sequence is 14 residues long. The germline CDR1 and CDR2 sequences are SNHLY and FYNNEI. This CDR3 reads CASSERSGLGELFF. The DNA of the CDR3 is TGTGCCAGCAGTGAGAGGTCGGGGTTGGGGGAGCTGTTTTTT.